The rows below give T cell receptor beta chains drawn from one sample of a study of radiotherapy plus CTLA-4 blockade in lung cancer. Only in-frame clones appear in the TCRdb table, and some are missing; sequencing was by immunoSEQ multiplex PCR. The table has about 80,000 clones, 78% seen once. Sequenced material: peripheral blood, taken from a patient treated with radiotherapy plus ipilimumab. These receptor sequences come from a human donor with non-small cell lung cancer whose response to radiotherapy plus ipilimumab could not be evaluated. Some clones in this sample may be carry-over from other donors' samples. Each CDR3 is given with its conserved first and last residue. The D gene is left open where the match is weak. A clone size is listed for some rows: how often the clone was seen (once, few, many), or a class if it is expanded.

14	.	TRBV27	TRBJ1-2	.	CASSLQGGSYGYTF	TGTGCCAGCAGTTTACAAGGGGGTAGCTATGGCTACACCTTC
14	TRBD2	TRBV5-1	TRBJ2-1	.	CASSLGTSEGEQFF	TGCGCCAGCAGCCTCGGGACTAGCGAGGGTGAGCAGTTCTTC
11	.	TRBV4-3	TRBJ2-7	.	CASSQGHVSYF	TGCGCCAGCAGCCAAGGGCACGTGTCGTACTTC
14	.	TRBV5-1	TRBJ1-5	.	CASSLGQVNQPQHF	TGCGCCAGCAGCTTGGGACAGGTCAATCAGCCCCAGCATTTT
14	.	TRBV4-3	TRBJ1-2	.	CASSDLREGYGYTF	TGCGCCAGCAGCGATTTGAGGGAGGGCTATGGCTACACCTTC
14	.	TRBV9	TRBJ1-4	few	CASSPQGTNEKLFF	TGTGCCAGCAGCCCCCAGGGAACTAATGAAAAACTGTTTTTT
18	.	TRBV28	TRBJ1-5	few	CASSFELVTGFPNQPQHF	TGTGCCAGCAGTTTCGAGTTGGTCACAGGTTTCCCCAATCAGCCCCAGCATTTT
13	.	TRBV4-1	TRBJ2-5	once	CASSVGALETQYF	TGCGCCAGCAGCGTGGGGGCGTTGGAGACCCAGTACTTC
15	TRBD2	TRBV5-1	TRBJ2-7	.	CASSLDRGGPYEQYF	TGCGCCAGCAGCTTGGACCGGGGGGGGCCCTACGAGCAGTACTTC
16	TRBD2	TRBV5-1	TRBJ2-7	.	CASSLAWSGGEDEQYF	TGCGCCAGCAGCTTGGCGTGGAGCGGGGGGGAGGACGAGCAGTACTTC
11	.	TRBV29-1	TRBJ1-2	.	CSGSMGVDYTF	TGCAGCGGTTCAATGGGAGTGGACTACACCTTC
17	.	TRBV5-1	TRBJ1-2	.	CASSLRLGGQTNYGYTF	TGCGCCAGCAGCTTGCGATTGGGAGGGCAAACTAACTATGGCTACACCTTC
15	.	TRBV9	TRBJ2-7	.	CASSVATSSSYEQYF	TGTGCCAGCAGCGTAGCCACTAGCTCCTCATACGAGCAGTACTTC
15	.	TRBV7-9	TRBJ1-2	once	CASSLRETGDYGYTF	TGTGCCAGCAGCTTACGTGAGACAGGCGACTATGGCTACACCTTC
14	.	TRBV10-3	TRBJ1-1	few	CAISGISGYTEAFF	TGTGCCATCAGTGGGATCTCGGGGTACACTGAAGCTTTCTTT
11	.	TRBV6-5	TRBJ1-1	.	CASSYQTEAFF	TGTGCCAGCAGTTACCAGACTGAAGCTTTCTTT
18	TRBD1	TRBV9	TRBJ2-1	.	CASSVVPLGQGAWNEQFF	TGTGCCAGCAGCGTAGTCCCACTCGGACAGGGGGCATGGAATGAGCAGTTCTTC
16	TRBD1	TRBV4-3	TRBJ1-5	once	CASSQGVRGLEQPQHF	TGCGCCAGCAGCCAAGGGGTCAGGGGGCTTGAGCAGCCCCAGCATTTT
13	TRBD2	TRBV29-1	TRBJ2-2	.	CSVVTSGLGELFF	TGCAGCGTTGTGACTAGCGGGCTCGGGGAGCTGTTTTTT
16	TRBD1	TRBV10-3	TRBJ2-2	once	CAISGTGTANTGELFF	TGTGCCATCAGCGGAACCGGGACAGCGAACACCGGGGAGCTGTTTTTT
15	.	TRBV10-3	TRBJ2-2	.	CAISESRGDTGELFF	TGTGCCATCAGTGAGTCGAGAGGAGACACCGGGGAGCTGTTTTTT
14	.	TRBV6-5	TRBJ1-1	.	CASSRQGANTEAFF	TGTGCCAGCAGCCGCCAAGGGGCGAACACTGAAGCTTTCTTT
14	TRBD1	TRBV7-2	TRBJ2-7	.	CASSLTGGVHEQYF	TGTGCCAGCAGCCTCACAGGGGGCGTCCACGAGCAGTACTTC
12	.	TRBV4-1	TRBJ1-6	.	CASSQGPLPLHF	TGCGCCAGCAGCCAGGGGCCGTTACCCCTCCACTTT
15	.	TRBV19	TRBJ1-3	.	CASSPDIGSGNTIYF	TGTGCCAGTAGCCCGGACATTGGCTCTGGAAACACCATATATTTT
15	TRBD1	TRBV19	TRBJ1-4	once	CASSKNRGPNEKLFF	TGTGCCAGTAGTAAAAACAGGGGTCCTAATGAAAAACTGTTTTTT
11	.	TRBV6-5	TRBJ2-7	medium-sized	CASSVGVEQYF	TGTGCCAGCAGTGTAGGGGTGGAGCAGTACTTC
17	TRBD1	TRBV10-2	TRBJ1-5	.	CASRGQGSGYSNQPQHF	TGCGCCAGCAGGGGACAGGGGTCCGGCTATAGCAATCAGCCCCAGCATTTT
15	TRBD2	TRBV6-5	TRBJ2-7	.	CASRLQRGLAVEQYF	TGTGCCAGCAGGCTCCAAAGGGGACTAGCGGTCGAGCAGTACTTC
14	.	TRBV7-9	TRBJ1-2	.	CASSSTGQRSGYTF	TGTGCCAGCAGCTCCACGGGCCAGCGGTCCGGCTACACCTTC
12	.	TRBV14	TRBJ2-5	.	CASSQGRETQYF	TGTGCCAGCAGCCAAGGGAGGGAGACCCAGTACTTC
17	.	TRBV4-2	TRBJ2-1	.	CASSRDISRLSYNEQFF	TGTGCCAGCAGCCGGGACATTTCCCGACTAAGCTACAATGAGCAGTTCTTC
17	.	TRBV28	TRBJ1-6	.	CASSFVVALNYNSPLHF	TGTGCCAGCAGTTTCGTTGTGGCTCTCAACTATAATTCACCCCTCCACTTT
14	.	TRBV19	TRBJ1-2	.	CASTLFGGPRGYTF	TGTGCCAGTACCTTGTTTGGAGGGCCCCGAGGCTACACCTTC
13	.	TRBV5-6	TRBJ1-1	.	CASSSQTNTEAFF	TGTGCCAGCAGCTCTCAGACAAACACTGAAGCTTTCTTT
12	TRBD1	TRBV27	TRBJ2-7	.	CASSTGDYEQYF	TGTGCCAGCAGTACAGGGGACTACGAGCAGTACTTC
15	.	TRBV6-5	TRBJ1-5	.	CASSYSPQSEQPQHF	TGTGCCAGCAGTTACTCGCCCCAATCAGAACAGCCCCAGCATTTT
14	.	TRBV4-1	TRBJ2-5	.	CASSQGNVRETQYF	TGCGCCAGCAGCCAAGGAAACGTGAGGGAGACCCAGTACTTC
11	.	TRBV6-1	TRBJ1-2	.	CASSPGYGYTF	TGTGCCAGCAGTCCAGGGTATGGCTACACCTTC
13	.	TRBV10-3	TRBJ2-7	.	CATEGRDGYEQYF	TGTGCCACGGAGGGCCGGGACGGCTACGAGCAGTACTTC
17	TRBD2	TRBV4-3	TRBJ2-3	.	CASSQVGGGGRTDTQYF	TGCGCCAGCAGCCAAGTAGGCGGGGGGGGGAGGACAGATACGCAGTATTTT
13	.	TRBV28	TRBJ2-7	.	CASSLGRFYEQYF	TGTGCCAGCAGTTTAGGGCGTTTCTACGAGCAGTACTTC
15	TRBD1	TRBV5-6	TRBJ1-2	once	CASSSGQGRDYGYTF	TGTGCCAGCAGCTCAGGACAGGGCAGGGACTATGGCTACACCTTC
13	TRBD2	TRBV29-1	TRBJ2-1	few	CSAGGESYNEQFF	TGCAGCGCGGGGGGTGAATCCTACAATGAGCAGTTCTTC
14	.	TRBV5-1	TRBJ2-2	.	CASSKLEATGELFF	TGCGCCAGCAGCAAACTCGAGGCCACCGGGGAGCTGTTTTTT
15	.	TRBV30	TRBJ1-6	few	CAWIPGERTDSPLHF	TGTGCCTGGATACCGGGGGAACGCACCGATTCACCCCTCCACTTT
16	TRBD1	TRBV28	TRBJ2-2	.	CASSLQGAGRTGELFF	TGTGCCAGCAGTTTACAGGGGGCAGGGAGGACCGGGGAGCTGTTTTTT
13	.	TRBV5-4	TRBJ2-3	.	CASSLVGADTQYF	TGTGCCAGCAGCTTGGTAGGAGCAGATACGCAGTATTTT